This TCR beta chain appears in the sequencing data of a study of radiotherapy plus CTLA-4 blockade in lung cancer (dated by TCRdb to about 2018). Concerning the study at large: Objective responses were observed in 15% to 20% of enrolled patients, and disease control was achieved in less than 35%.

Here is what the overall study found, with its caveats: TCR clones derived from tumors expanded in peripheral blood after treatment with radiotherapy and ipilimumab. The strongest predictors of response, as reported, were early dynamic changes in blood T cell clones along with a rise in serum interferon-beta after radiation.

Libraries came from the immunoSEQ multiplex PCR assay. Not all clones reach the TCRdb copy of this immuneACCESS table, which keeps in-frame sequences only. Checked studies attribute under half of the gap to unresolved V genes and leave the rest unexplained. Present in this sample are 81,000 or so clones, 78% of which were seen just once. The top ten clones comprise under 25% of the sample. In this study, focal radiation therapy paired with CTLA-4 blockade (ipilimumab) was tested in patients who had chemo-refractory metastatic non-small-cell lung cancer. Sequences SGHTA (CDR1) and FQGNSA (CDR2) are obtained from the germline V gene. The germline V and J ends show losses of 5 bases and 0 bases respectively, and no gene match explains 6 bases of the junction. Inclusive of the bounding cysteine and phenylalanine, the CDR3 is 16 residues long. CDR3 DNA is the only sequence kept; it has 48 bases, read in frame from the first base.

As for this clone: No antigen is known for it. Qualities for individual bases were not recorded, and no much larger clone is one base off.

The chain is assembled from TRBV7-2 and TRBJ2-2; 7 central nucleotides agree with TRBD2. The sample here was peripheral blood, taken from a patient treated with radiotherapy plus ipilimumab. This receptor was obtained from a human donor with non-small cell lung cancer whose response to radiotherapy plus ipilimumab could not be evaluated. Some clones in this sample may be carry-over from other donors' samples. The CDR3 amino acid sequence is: CASSLAGVTNTGELFF. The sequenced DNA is TGTGCCAGCAGCCTCGCGGGAGTTACGAACACCGGGGAGCTGTTTTTT.